What follows are 14 T cell receptor beta chains derived from one specimen sequenced in a study of T cell responses to AZD1222 COVID-19 vaccine (dated by TCRdb to 2020 to 2023). Library preparation used the immunoSEQ multiplex PCR assay. Drawn from immuneACCESS, this table holds only the in-frame rearrangements with V and J called that TCRdb kept. Clones are partly lost; checked studies trace under half to an unresolved V gene and leave the rest unexplained. Recorded for this sample are about 140,000 clones; 80% to 90% of them occurred a single time. The biggest ten clones account for 3% to 4.5% of the sample. In light of the paper, this sample's time point label describes: baseline before first vaccination. Sequenced here: peripheral blood, sampled on day 0 of AZD1222 vaccination. These receptor sequences come from an adult in good health.

V usage is TRBV5-1 and J usage is TRBJ2-7; 9 positions agree with TRBD1. Germline-derived CDR1 and CDR2 are SGHRS and YFSETQ. V was clipped by 0 bases and J by 3 bases; unmatched bases: 1. The CDR3 length is 14 residues. The DNA for the CDR3 is TGCGCCAGCAGCTTGGCGGGACAGGGCTACGAGCAGTACTTC. Translated: CASSLAGQGYEQYF.

This chain connects TRBV28 to TRBJ1-5; D not certain. V was shortened by 1 base and J by 6 bases, with 4 bases between the two germline ends. Germline lookup yields CDR1 MDHEN and CDR2 SYDVKM. The CDR3 extends over 12 amino acids. The CDR3 DNA sequence: TGTGCCAGCAGTTTATCGGCTCAGCCCCAGCATTTT. As protein: CASSLSAQPQHF.

V usage is TRBV3-1 (or the pseudogene TRBV3-2) and J usage is TRBJ2-3; 7 nucleotides match TRBD2. V shed 4 bases and J 7 bases; nucleotides not matched to a gene: 8. The CDR3 runs 14 residues. Germline CDR1 is LGHDT and CDR2 is YNNKEL (reference sequence). CDR3: CASSRTRLAYTQYF. The DNA of the CDR3 is TGTGCCAGCAGCCGGACTAGACTCGCCTATACGCAGTATTTT.

V gene TRBV2 combines with J gene TRBJ2-5, with no clear D. The V end lost 6 bases, the J end lost 5 bases, and 10 bases lay between the germline ends. The CDR3 runs to 12 residues. The germline V gene has CDR1 SNHLY and CDR2 FYNNEI. The CDR3 DNA follows: TGTGCCAGCAGGCCAGCAGCGGAGACCCAGTACTTC. It is translated as CASRPAAETQYF.

This sequence joins TRBV7-3 and TRBJ1-1, with 8 bases that match TRBD1. The CDR3 has 13 residues. Per the germline V gene, CDR1 is SGHTA and CDR2 is FQGTGA. Trimming took 2 bases from V and 5 from J; bases not matched to a gene: 1. The DNA for the CDR3 is TGTGCCAGCAGCTTAGACAGGGGAACTGAAGCTTTCTTT. Translating gives CASSLDRGTEAFF.

This clone was observed once. The V gene is TRBV5-5, the J gene TRBJ1-5, with D perhaps matching TRBD1 (6 bases). Germline CDR1 SGHKS, CDR2 YYEKEE (reference sequence). The CDR3 totals 15 residues. Trimming stripped 4 bases from V and 0 bases from J, with 11 bases between. CDR3 sequence reads: CASSTTGYSNQPQHF. CDR3 DNA sequence: TGTGCCAGCAGCACGACAGGCTATAGCAATCAGCCCCAGCATTTT.

The rearrangement joins TRBV11-2 to TRBJ2-1; 11 bases align to TRBD2. The V gene end was trimmed by 5 bases and the J gene end by 3 bases; junction bases not matched to a gene: 3. There are 15 residues in the CDR3. Looked up from germline, CDR1 is SGHAT and CDR2 is FQNNGV. The CDR3 loop reads CASSQLAGVYNEQFF. The CDR3 DNA sequence: TGTGCCAGCAGCCAACTAGCGGGAGTCTACAATGAGCAGTTCTTC. Combining the CDR3 with reference TRBV11-2 and TRBJ2-1 gives the whole variable domain EAGVAQSPRYKIIEKRQSVAFWCNPISGHATLYWYQQILGQGPKLLIQFQNNGVVDDSQLPKDRFSAERLKGVDSTLKIQPAKLEDSAVYLCASSQLAGVYNEQFFGPGTRLTVL.

The gene calls are TRBV7-7 and TRBJ1-1; no reliable D call. Germline CDR1 is SSHAT and CDR2 is FNYEAQ (reference sequence). V lost 5 bases, J lost 1 base, and 8 bases lay in between. This CDR3 has 13 residues. CDR3 coding DNA: TGTGCCAGCAGCCCTGGCAAGAACACTGAAGCTTTCTTT. This codes for CASSPGKNTEAFF.

In this sample, this clone turned up once. The CDR3 DNA follows: TGTGCCAGCAGCTCCCGACTAGCGGGAGGGCTCTACAATGAGCAGTTCTTC. Translating it yields CASSSRLAGGLYNEQFF. The chain joins TRBV7-9 to TRBJ2-1, with TRBD2 identical over 14 bases. Looked up from germline, CDR1 is SEHNR and CDR2 is FQNEAQ (reference sequence). The junction had 5 bases not matched to a gene; V was cut back by 4 bases and J by 3 bases. This CDR3 has 17 amino acids.

This clone was seen ten or more times. The chain carries TRBV29-1 and TRBJ2-5, with D possibly being TRBD1 (5 bases). The CDR3 has 10 amino acids. Trimming pared 6 bases from V and 5 bases from J, leaving 7 bases between. Germline CDR1 reads SQVTM; CDR2 reads ANQGSEA. The CDR3 DNA is TGCAGCGTACAGGAGGAGACCCAGTACTTC. Its protein is CSVQEETQYF.

The gene calls are TRBV3-1 (or the pseudogene TRBV3-2) and TRBJ2-7; 15 bases align to TRBD2. Germline V gives CDR1 LGHDT, CDR2 YNNKEL (reference sequence). V lost 2 bases, J lost 4 bases, and 15 bases stayed unmatched. The CDR3 extends over 20 amino acids. The CDR3 DNA reads as TGTGCCAGCAGCCAACGCTTCGGACTAGCGGGAGGGCCCAGGAAGTACGAGCAGTACTTC. Amino acids: CASSQRFGLAGGPRKYEQYF.

This chain connects TRBV30 to TRBJ2-1; maybe TRBD2 (6 bases). V lost 5 bases to trimming and J lost 8 bases, with 13 bases between them. Germline assignment: CDR1 GTSNPN and CDR2 SVGIG (reference sequence). The CDR3 extends over 12 amino acids. The CDR3 DNA follows: TGTGCCTGGGAACGGGAGTTGTATGAGCAGTTCTTC. Protein: CAWERELYEQFF.

The rearrangement links TRBV5-4 to TRBJ2-5, with 11 bases that match TRBD2. Germline-derived CDR1 and CDR2 are SGHNT and YYREEE (reference sequence). After removal of 2 bases from V and 4 bases from J, the junction contained 16 bases not matched to a gene. The CDR3 length is 19 residues. This CDR3 reads CASSLASTSGRVSVETQYF. CDR3 nucleotides: TGTGCCAGCAGCTTAGCCTCTACTAGCGGGAGAGTCAGTGTAGAGACCCAGTACTTC.

The chain carries TRBV2 and TRBJ1-2; D remains ambiguous. Trimming took 2 bases from V and 4 from J, leaving 11 bases between them. The CDR3 sequence is 14 residues long. Germline values: CDR1 SNHLY, CDR2 FYNNEI. This CDR3 is CASSEFLGTYGYTF. Written as DNA, the CDR3 is TGTGCCAGCAGTGAATTTTTGGGCACCTATGGCTACACCTTC.